This T cell receptor beta chain stems from a study of T-cell reconstitution after alpha-beta-depleted transplantation in children. This clonotype was observed a handful of times. The CDR3 spans 15 residues. Looked up from germline, CDR1 is SEHNR and CDR2 is FQNEAQ (reference sequence). The V gene end was trimmed by 1 base and the J gene end by 3 bases; junction bases not matched to a gene: 5. Unique molecular identifiers were incorporated during preparation of the TCRbeta library. TCRdb reprocessed the PCR reads via MiXCR and lists one record per CDR3 protein. The sample carries hundreds of thousands of distinct CDR3 sequences, around 13% recorded once.

The receptor comes from a human donor who donated a stem cell graft to a child with combined immunodeficiency. J is TRBJ2-5 and V is TRBV7-9; TRBD1 aligns across 7 bases. This specimen consisted of PBMCs from the stem cell graft donor, obtained from the stem cell graft. Here the CDR3 reads CASSLDLGTEETQYF. The CDR3, as DNA: TGTGCCAGCAGCTTAGACCTCGGGACAGAAGAGACCCAGTACTTC. The whole variable domain, remainder taken from reference TRBV7-9 and TRBJ2-5, is DTGVSQNPRHKITKRGQNVTFRCDPISEHNRLYWYRQTLGQGPEFLTYFQNEAQLEKSRLLSDRFSAERPKGSFSTLEIQRTEQGDSAMYLCASSLDLGTEETQYFGPGTRLLVL.